These 8 T cell receptor beta chains originate from one sample sequenced in a study of somatic mutations in cytotoxic T cells in rheumatoid arthritis (dated by TCRdb to 2016 to 2017). Libraries were built with the immunoSEQ multiplex PCR assay. TCRdb holds this immuneACCESS table with in-frame rearrangements only. Some clones are missing; in checked studies, unresolved V genes explain under half, and the rest has no known cause. The sample table lists under 15,000 clones, roughly four fifths of them with a count of one. The ten largest make up approximately 15% of the sample. What was sequenced was CD8+ T cells sorted from blood. Receptor source: a woman in her sixties in good health.

The chain recombines TRBV7-9 with TRBJ2-3; D unclear. Germline-derived CDR1 and CDR2 are SEHNR and FQNEAQ (reference sequence). CDR3 length: 13 residues. Trimming took off 3 bases at V and 1 base at J, with 5 bases between the two ends. The CDR3 is CASSFPGTDTQYF. CDR3 in DNA: TGTGCCAGCAGCTTTCCTGGCACAGATACGCAGTATTTT.

The chain links TRBV7-9 to TRBJ2-2, with TRBD1 matching 8 bases. After removal of 7 bases from V and 7 bases from J, the junction contained 11 bases not matched to a gene. Germline assignment: CDR1 SEHNR and CDR2 FQNEAQ (reference sequence). This CDR3 has 15 residues. The CDR3 protein is CASTGGAVSIGELFF. CDR3 DNA sequence: TGTGCCAGCACAGGGGGCGCGGTCTCCATCGGGGAGCTGTTTTTT. Using reference TRBV7-9 and TRBJ2-2 for the parts outside the CDR3, the full variable domain is DTGVSQNPRHKITKRGQNVTFRCDPISEHNRLYWYRQTLGQGPEFLTYFQNEAQLEKSRLLSDRFSAERPKGSFSTLEIQRTEQGDSAMYLCASTGGAVSIGELFFGEGSRLTVL.

V is TRBV6-1 and J is TRBJ2-7; the D is unclear. V shed 4 bases and J shed 3 bases, with 10 bases lying between them. Germline values: CDR1 MNHNS, CDR2 SASEGT. There are 13 residues in the CDR3. DNA for the CDR3: TGTGCCAGCAGTGTGCTACCTGACTACGAGCAGTACGTC. Encoded protein: CASSVLPDYEQYV.

The chain employs TRBV6-1 and TRBJ2-7; no clear D. Trimming stripped 2 bases from V and 0 bases from J, with 8 bases between. This CDR3 contains 14 residues. Germline assignment: CDR1 MNHNS and CDR2 SASEGT. The CDR3 loop reads CASSEQYSSYEQYV. CDR3 nucleotide sequence: TGTGCCAGCAGTGAACAATACAGCTCCTACGAGCAGTACGTC.

J is TRBJ2-7 and V is TRBV7-8; 9 positions agree with TRBD2. The CDR3 length is 15 residues. The germline V gene encodes CDR1 SGHVS and CDR2 FQNEAQ. With 4 bases clipped from V and 5 bases from J, the junction kept 9 bases outside the gene matches. The CDR3 DNA reads TGTGCCAGCAGCTCCCTGGCGGGGGGGGGCCACGAGCAGTACGTC. Amino acid sequence: CASSSLAGGGHEQYV.

The chain links TRBV5-4 to TRBJ2-2; the match to TRBD1 covers 7 bases. CDR1 and CDR2 (germline): SGHNT, YYREEE (reference sequence). The CDR3 contains 14 residues. V lost 4 bases, J lost 5 bases, and 5 bases stayed unmatched. CDR3 sequence reads: CASSHGTATGELFF. The DNA for the CDR3 is TGTGCCAGCAGCCACGGGACAGCGACCGGGGAGCTGTTTTTT.

Relative to its sample, this clone is large (0.1 to 1%). Other nucleotide sequences in the sample specify the same CDR3. The gene calls are TRBV6-5 and TRBJ2-2; TRBD2 aligns across 15 bases. The CDR3 consists of 16 residues. Trimming cost V 2 bases and J 7 bases; bases outside gene matches: 2. CDR1 is MNHEY and CDR2 is SVGAGI in the germline V gene. This CDR3 is CASSYGLAGGVGELFF. CDR3 coding DNA: TGTGCCAGCAGTTACGGACTAGCGGGGGGGGTCGGGGAGCTGTTTTTT.

This CDR3 is CAWGDSSDGYTF. The CDR3 DNA sequence: TGTGCCTGGGGGGACAGCTCCGATGGCTACACCTTC. This chain uses TRBV30 with TRBJ1-2; 7 nucleotides align to TRBD1. The CDR3 spans 12 residues. Germline V CDR1 and CDR2: GTSNPN, SVGIG (reference sequence). V shed 5 bases, J shed 6 bases, and the junction held 6 bases outside the gene matches.